Listed here are 26 T cell receptor beta chains from one sample, sequenced in a study of control samples from healthy donors and cancer patients. Produced via immunoSEQ multiplex PCR; TCRdb's table is partial and in-frame only. The table lists 91,000 or so clones, approximately 89% of them singletons. The source material was blood. These receptors came from a woman in her 30s in good health.

The chain joins TRBV18 to TRBJ1-5; 9 bases line up with TRBD1. This CDR3 comprises 16 residues. The germline V gene has CDR1 KGHSH and CDR2 LQKENI. Trimming removed 0 bases from V and 2 bases from J; junction bases left unmatched: 2. CDR3 sequence (DNA): TGTGCCAGCTCACCACCCGGACAGGGGCGCAATCAGCCCCAGCATTTT. It translates to CASSPPGQGRNQPQHF.

This clone has a handful of counts. The chain links TRBV21-1 to TRBJ1-6. TRBV21-1 has pseudogene status. This CDR3 region has 14 residues. The CDR3 is CASSRKGDHSPLHF. The CDR3 DNA follows: TGTGCCAGCAGCAGAAAAGGGGACCATTCACCCCTCCACTTT.

The genes are TRBV15 and TRBJ1-2; TRBD1 agrees at 7 bases. After removal of 3 bases from V and 8 bases from J, the junction contained 9 bases not matched to a gene. The CDR3 is 14 amino acids. Germline values: CDR1 LNHNV, CDR2 YYDKDF (reference sequence). The CDR3 sequence is CATSRRTGVGGYTF. The DNA for the CDR3 is TGTGCCACCAGCAGGCGGACAGGAGTGGGGGGCTACACCTTC.

The genes are TRBV4-2 and TRBJ1-2; D unclear. V shed 1 base and J shed 3 bases, with 9 bases lying between them. The CDR3 covers 14 residues. The V gene's germline CDR1 is LGHNA and CDR2 YNFKEQ. The CDR3 nucleotides read TGTGCCAGCAGCCAAGTGGGAGGGTACTATGGCTACACCTTC. Protein: CASSQVGGYYGYTF.

The V call is TRBV2, the J call TRBJ1-3, with D uncertain. The CDR3 has 16 residues. V gave up 0 bases and J gave up 7 bases, with 16 bases separating them. Germline loops: CDR1 SNHLY, CDR2 FYNNEI. The CDR3 is CASSEALSAGGNTIYF. The DNA for the CDR3 is TGTGCCAGCAGTGAAGCGTTATCGGCAGGCGGGAACACCATATATTTT.

The chain has TRBV19 and TRBJ2-2; D is tentatively TRBD1 or TRBD2 (5 bases each). From germline, CDR1 is LNHDA and CDR2 SQIVND (reference sequence). The CDR3 spans 15 residues. V lost 3 bases and J lost 7, with 15 bases in between. The CDR3 is CASSMWGFLGGELFF. CDR3 DNA sequence: TGTGCCAGTAGTATGTGGGGGTTCCTCGGCGGGGAGCTGTTTTTT.

CDR3 amino acids: CASSEPSQGGYGYTF. The CDR3 nucleotides read TGCGCCAGCAGCGAACCATCCCAGGGCGGCTATGGCTACACCTTC. The chain uses TRBV5-1 and TRBJ1-2, with D perhaps matching TRBD1 (5 bases). The germline CDR1 and CDR2 sequences are SGHRS and YFSETQ. The length of the CDR3 is 15 residues. V was pared by 4 bases and J by 4 bases, with 17 bases between.

This rearrangement joins TRBV2 to TRBJ2-3, with TRBD2 identical over 7 bases. Germline assignment: CDR1 SNHLY and CDR2 FYNNEI. The CDR3 is 14 residues long. The J segment lost 7 bases and the V segment lost 7 bases, leaving 11 bases of the junction unmatched. The CDR3 here is CASIPLAVSYTQYF. As DNA, the CDR3 is TGTGCCAGCATCCCCCTAGCGGTATCCTATACGCAGTATTTT.

This clone was observed at least ten times. This sequence joins TRBV19 and TRBJ1-1; tentatively, D is TRBD1 (5 bases). CDR1 LNHDA and CDR2 SQIVND come from the germline V gene (reference sequence). The CDR3 length is 14 residues. Trimming left V 3 bases short and J 2 bases short, with 10 bases between. CDR3: CASSIPRDNTEAFF. CDR3 DNA sequence: TGTGCCAGTAGTATTCCCAGGGATAACACTGAAGCTTTCTTT.

This clone has a single count. CDR3 amino acids: CASSLLTSLTGTGDEKLFF. The CDR3 bases are TGTGCCAGCAGTTTACTTACATCCCTTACCGGGACAGGGGATGAAAAACTGTTTTTT. V usage is TRBV28 and J usage is TRBJ1-4; 10 bases line up with TRBD1. The junction had 15 bases not matched to a gene; V was cut back by 2 bases and J by 6 bases. CDR3 length: 19 amino acids. The V gene's germline CDR1 is MDHEN and CDR2 SYDVKM.

The chain links TRBV3-1 (or the pseudogene TRBV3-2) to TRBJ2-7, with 8 bases lining up with TRBD1. J was trimmed by 3 bases and V by 1 base; bases with no gene match: 11. CDR3 length: 17 residues. CDR1 LGHDT and CDR2 YNNKEL come from the germline V gene (reference sequence). The CDR3 is CASSQGTTGALGYEQYF. In DNA, the CDR3 is TGTGCCAGCAGCCAAGGGACGACAGGGGCCCTCGGCTACGAGCAGTACTTC.

This clone has a handful of counts. This chain uses TRBV3-1 (or the pseudogene TRBV3-2) with TRBJ1-5, with D possibly TRBD1 on 5 matching bases. Germline loops: CDR1 LGHDT, CDR2 YNNKEL (reference sequence). CDR3 length: 15 amino acids. Trimming pared 4 bases from V and 7 bases from J, leaving 17 bases between. CDR3: CASSPTGGNSQPQHF. Here the CDR3 DNA reads TGTGCCAGCAGCCCTACCGGGGGTAACAGCCAGCCCCAGCATTTT.

This chain links TRBV6-5 with TRBJ1-1; possibly TRBD1 for D (5 bases). The length of the CDR3 is 12 residues. The germline CDR1 and CDR2 sequences are MNHEY and SVGAGI. The V end was cut by 9 bases, the J end by 8 bases, with 16 bases between. The CDR3 here is CASSKGRREAFF. The CDR3 DNA is TGTGCCAGTTCAAAGGGACGCCGGGAAGCTTTCTTT.

This clone has just one count. CDR3 loop: CASRVQINQPQHF. The CDR3, as DNA: TGTGCCAGCAGGGTACAGATCAATCAGCCCCAGCATTTT. The genes are TRBV6-5 and TRBJ1-5; D is unresolved. The CDR3 has 13 amino acids. The germline V gene encodes CDR1 MNHEY and CDR2 SVGAGI. The ends were cut back, 6 bases at V and 3 bases at J, with 9 bases in the middle.

CDR3 amino acids: CAWSGSNTEAFF. For the CDR3, the DNA is TGTGCCTGGAGTGGATCGAACACTGAAGCTTTCTTT. The rearrangement uses TRBV30 and TRBJ1-1; D gene ambiguous. Germline V gives CDR1 GTSNPN, CDR2 SVGIG (reference sequence). The CDR3 extends over 12 amino acids. V dropped 1 base and J dropped 1 base, with 4 bases sitting between them. The variable domain in full, completed from reference TRBV30 and TRBJ1-1, reads SQTIHQWPATLVQPVGSPLSLECTVEGTSNPNLYWYRQAAGRGLQLLFYSVGIGQISSEVPQNLSASRPQDRQFILSSKKLLLSDSGFYLCAWSGSNTEAFFGQGTRLTVV.

This clone has a handful of counts. The chain employs TRBV10-1 and TRBJ2-7, with D tentatively TRBD1 or TRBD2 (5 bases each). With 9 bases removed from V and 1 base from J, the gap between germline ends came to 16 bases. Germline CDR1 WNHNN, CDR2 SYGVQD (reference sequence). This CDR3 has 14 residues. CDR3 residues: CASSRDLGSYEQYF. DNA for the CDR3: TGCGCCAGTAGCCGGGACCTGGGATCCTACGAGCAGTACTTC.

This chain uses TRBV28 with TRBJ2-5, with D hard to call. Trimming took off 6 bases at V and 4 bases at J, with 18 bases between the two ends. The length of the CDR3 is 15 residues. Per the germline V gene, CDR1 is MDHEN and CDR2 is SYDVKM. The CDR3, as DNA: TGTGCCAGCAGACCTTTGTTGGGGTCAGGAGAGACCCAGTACTTC. Its translation: CASRPLLGSGETQYF. The whole variable domain, filled in from reference TRBV28 and TRBJ2-5, reads DVKVTQSSRYLVKRTGEKVFLECVQDMDHENMFWYRQDPGLGLRLIYFSYDVKMKEKGDIPEGYSVSREKKERFSLILESASTNQTSMYLCASRPLLGSGETQYFGPGTRLLVL.

This sequence joins TRBV24-1 and TRBJ2-1; unclear D gene. V shed 6 bases and J shed 7 bases, with 9 bases lying between them. Germline assignment: CDR1 KGHDR and CDR2 SFDVKD. CDR3 size: 12 residues. The CDR3 bases are TGTGCCACCAGTTCGGCCTTTAATGAGCAGTTCTTC. This encodes CATSSAFNEQFF.

J is TRBJ2-1 and V is TRBV7-7; 10 bases agree with TRBD2. V lost 0 bases to trimming and J lost 9 bases; unmatched junction nucleotides: 5. The CDR3 is 15 amino acids. The germline gives CDR1 SSHAT, CDR2 FNYEAQ (reference sequence). The CDR3 here is CASSLAASGSTEQFF. The CDR3 DNA is TGTGCCAGCAGCTTAGCGGCTAGCGGGAGCACTGAGCAGTTCTTC.

This chain uses TRBV10-3 with TRBJ1-4; TRBD1 matches at 8 bases. CDR3 size: 16 residues. Germline V gene lookup returns CDR1 ENHRY and CDR2 SYGVKD. The junction had 9 bases not matched to a gene; V was cut back by 2 bases and J by 7 bases. For the CDR3, the DNA is TGTGCCATCAGTGAGGCCGAAAACAGGGGGAGTGAAAAACTGTTTTTT. Translation: CAISEAENRGSEKLFF.

The chain couples TRBV7-9 to TRBJ1-3; 7 nucleotides match TRBD1. This CDR3 region has 14 residues. J gave up 4 bases and V 2 bases, and 2 bases lay outside the gene matches. Germline V gives CDR1 SEHNR, CDR2 FQNEAQ (reference sequence). CDR3 nucleotides: TGTGCCAGCAGCTTAACAGGGGTCGGAAACACCATATATTTT. Its translation is CASSLTGVGNTIYF.

The chain combines TRBV11-2 with TRBJ1-2; D gene ambiguous. In germline, CDR1 is SGHAT, CDR2 FQNNGV. The CDR3 contains 12 residues. Trimming removed 5 bases at V and 8 bases at J, with 12 bases between. Written as DNA, the CDR3 is TGTGCCAGCAGCGCCCTTTTGCGGGGCTACACCTTC. This encodes CASSALLRGYTF.

The V gene is TRBV12-3 or TRBV12-4, the J gene TRBJ2-7, with D perhaps TRBD2 (5 bases). With 6 bases removed from V and 3 bases from J, the gap between germline ends came to 9 bases. This CDR3 is built from 12 residues. The CDR3 spells CASSTGGYEQYF. DNA of the CDR3: TGTGCCAGCAGCACTGGAGGCTACGAGCAGTACTTC.

The J gene is TRBJ1-1, the V gene TRBV7-6, with a possible D match to TRBD1 (5 bases). This CDR3 is built from 14 residues. The V end lost 5 bases, the J end lost 5 bases, and 15 bases lay between the germline ends. Germline CDR1 reads SGHVS; CDR2 reads FNYEAQ. CDR3 in amino acids: CASSLNRRGTEAFF. In DNA, the CDR3 is TGTGCCAGCAGCCTAAACAGGCGAGGTACTGAAGCTTTCTTT.

The rearrangement uses TRBV7-6 and TRBJ1-1; possibly TRBD1 for D (5 bases). CDR1 and CDR2 (germline): SGHVS, FNYEAQ. The V end was cut by 5 bases, the J end by 4 bases, with 17 bases between. The CDR3 runs to 15 residues. CDR3 loop: CASSIGHGRSTEAFF. The CDR3 DNA reads as TGTGCCAGCAGCATAGGACATGGAAGGAGCACTGAAGCTTTCTTT. Full variable domain (rest looked up from reference TRBV7-6 and TRBJ1-1): GAGVSQSPRYKVTKRGQDVALRCDPISGHVSLYWYRQALGQGPEFLTYFNYEAQQDKSGLPNDRFSAERPEGSISTLTIQRTEQRDSAMYRCASSIGHGRSTEAFFGQGTRLTVV.

The genes are TRBV6-4 and TRBJ2-1, with 13 bases identical to TRBD2. The CDR3 runs 15 residues. Germline trimming cut 4 bases from V and 5 bases from J; bases unmatched to any gene: 2. Germline V lookup: CDR1 MRHNA, CDR2 SNTAGT. Written as DNA, the CDR3 is TGTGCCAGCAGTGTCGGGACTAGCGGGGACAATGAGCAGTTCTTC. It codes for CASSVGTSGDNEQFF.